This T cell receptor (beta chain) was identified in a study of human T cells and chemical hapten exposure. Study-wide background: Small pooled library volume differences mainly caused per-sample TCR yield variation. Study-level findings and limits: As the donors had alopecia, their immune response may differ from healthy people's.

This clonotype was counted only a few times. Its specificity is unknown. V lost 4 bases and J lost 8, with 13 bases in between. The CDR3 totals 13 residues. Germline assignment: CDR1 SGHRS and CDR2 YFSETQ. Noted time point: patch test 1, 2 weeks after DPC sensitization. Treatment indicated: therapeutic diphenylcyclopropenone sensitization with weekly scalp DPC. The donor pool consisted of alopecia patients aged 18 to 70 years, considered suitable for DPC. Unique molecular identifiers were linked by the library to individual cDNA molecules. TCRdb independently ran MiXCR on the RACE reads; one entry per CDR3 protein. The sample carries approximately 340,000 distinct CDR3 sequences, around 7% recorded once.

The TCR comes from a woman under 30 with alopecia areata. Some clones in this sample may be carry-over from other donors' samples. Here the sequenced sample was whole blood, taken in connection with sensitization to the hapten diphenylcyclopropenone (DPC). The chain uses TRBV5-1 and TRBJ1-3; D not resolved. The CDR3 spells CASSGYPRDTIYF. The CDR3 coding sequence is TGCGCCAGCAGCGGGTACCCGAGGGACACCATATATTTT.